Listed below are T cell receptor beta chains from one sample, sequenced in a study of cytomegalovirus exposure and HLA in healthy donors. The data were produced by immunoSEQ multiplex PCR, yet TCRdb's version contains in-frame clones alone and is incomplete. This repertoire shows about 160,000 clones, around 80% found once; its top ten account for about 4.3%. The sample taken for sequencing was PBMCs. Every receptor here comes from a woman in her forties or fifties in good health and CMV-seropositive. CDR3s include the opening cysteine and the closing phenylalanine or tryptophan. The D gene is left open where the match is weak. Rows may omit the clone size; those that give it use once, few, many or a size class.

CDR3 length	J gene	D gene	clone size	V gene	CDR3 DNA	CDR3 protein
14	TRBJ2-7	TRBD1	-	TRBV19	TGTGCCAGTAGTGATAGGGGGCCAGACGACGAGCAGTACTTC	CASSDRGPDDEQYF
16	TRBJ2-5	-	-	TRBV9	TGTGCCAGCAGCGTAGCGTCTGGGGCGTTACGAGAGACCCAGTACTTC	CASSVASGALRETQYF
16	TRBJ2-2	TRBD1	-	TRBV19	TGTGCCAGTAGGGCCCTGGACAGGGTAGGGACCGGGGAGCTGTTTTTT	CASRALDRVGTGELFF
13	TRBJ2-1	TRBD2	-	TRBV19	TGTGCCAGTAGCGTCGGGAGGTTCAATGAGCAGTTCTTC	CASSVGRFNEQFF
12	TRBJ2-7	-	-	TRBV7-9	TGTGCCAGCAGCTTAGGGGGAGACGAGCAGTACTTC	CASSLGGDEQYF
15	TRBJ1-3	-	few	TRBV19	TGTGCCAGTAGTATTGTCGGGGGCTCTGGAAACACCATATATTTT	CASSIVGGSGNTIYF
13	TRBJ2-7	TRBD2	few	TRBV29-1	TGCAGCGTTCGACTAGCGGGAGTCGGCGAGCAGTACTTC	CSVRLAGVGEQYF
14	TRBJ1-2	TRBD1	few	TRBV5-1	TGCGCCAGCAGCCCGGGACAGGGGGGCTATGGCTACACCTTC	CASSPGQGGYGYTF
14	TRBJ2-5	TRBD1	-	TRBV18	TGTGCCAGCTCACCGGAATACAGGGGCACTTCCCAGTACTTC	CASSPEYRGTSQYF
11	TRBJ2-7	-	once	TRBV18	TGTGCCAGCTCTCGGGAATACGAGCAGTACTTC	CASSREYEQYF
17	TRBJ2-5	TRBD2	-	TRBV5-1	TGCGCCAGCAGCCCCGGGACTAGCGGTACGCTACAAGAGACCCAGTACTTC	CASSPGTSGTLQETQYF
15	TRBJ2-3	TRBD2	-	TRBV28	TGTGCCAGCATTGTAGCGGGAGGGAGCACAGATACGCAGTATTTT	CASIVAGGSTDTQYF
14	TRBJ2-3	-	-	TRBV7-2	TGTGCCAGCGCAGGGGATGTGGGCACAGATACGCAGTATTTT	CASAGDVGTDTQYF
11	TRBJ1-2	-	-	TRBV28	TGTGCCAGCAGCCTCAGCTATGGCTACACCTTC	CASSLSYGYTF
15	TRBJ2-1	TRBD2	-	TRBV7-3	TGTGCCAGCAGTTATAGCGGGGGGGTTTACAATGAGCAGTTCTTC	CASSYSGGVYNEQFF
17	TRBJ1-6	TRBD1	-	TRBV6-4	TGTGCCAGCAGCGAAGGAGGGACAGCCGGGACTAATTCACCCCTCCACTTT	CASSEGGTAGTNSPLHF
16	TRBJ1-2	TRBD1	-	TRBV14	TGTGCCAGCAGCCAATCCACAACAGGGGGCGCGGGGGGCTACACCTTC	CASSQSTTGGAGGYTF
16	TRBJ1-2	-	-	TRBV27	TGTGCCAGCAGTTTATCCGGCGGGGGCAGGATCTATGGCTACACCTTC	CASSLSGGGRIYGYTF
13	TRBJ2-7	-	-	TRBV11-2	TGTGCCAGCAGCTATCCCCAGGCTGACGAGCAGTACTTC	CASSYPQADEQYF
12	TRBJ1-3	-	-	TRBV29-1	TGCAGCGTTGAAGACGGTACCCCCACCATATATTTT	CSVEDGTPTIYF
16	TRBJ1-4	TRBD1	-	TRBV5-1	TGCGCCAGCAGCTTGGTCGGGACAGGGGGTAATGAAAAACTGTTTTTT	CASSLVGTGGNEKLFF
13	TRBJ2-7	TRBD1	-	TRBV9	TGTGCCAGCAGCGTTGAGACAGGGTTCGAGCAGTACTTC	CASSVETGFEQYF
14	TRBJ1-1	-	-	TRBV18	TGTGCCAGCTCCCAGGCCGGGGGGAGGACTGAAGCTTTCTTT	CASSQAGGRTEAFF
16	TRBJ2-7	TRBD2	-	TRBV4-1	TGCGCCAGCAGCCATAGGACTAGCGGGAGTTGGAACGAGCAGTACTTC	CASSHRTSGSWNEQYF
14	TRBJ2-7	TRBD1	once	TRBV10-3	TGTGCCATCAGCGAGGACAGGGGGACCTACGAGCAGTACTTC	CAISEDRGTYEQYF
14	TRBJ2-3	-	-	TRBV15	TGTGCCACCAGCAGAGATGTAAACACAGATACGCAGTATTTT	CATSRDVNTDTQYF
14	TRBJ1-1	TRBD1	-	TRBV6-5	TGTGCCAGCAGTCTCAGGGGGCACAGCACTGAAGCTTTCTTT	CASSLRGHSTEAFF
14	TRBJ2-7	TRBD2	-	TRBV5-4	TGTGCCAGCAGCCCTCCGGGGGGTCTCTACGAGCAGTACTTC	CASSPPGGLYEQYF
14	TRBJ2-7	-	-	TRBV7-2	TGTGCCAGCAGCTTAACGCCTCGCGGTGGCGAGCAGTACTTC	CASSLTPRGGEQYF
13	TRBJ2-7	-	-	TRBV5-1	TGCGCCAGCAGCTTACCCGAGTTATACGAGCAGTACTTC	CASSLPELYEQYF
14	TRBJ2-3	TRBD2	-	TRBV28	TGTGCCAGCAGTTTATATGTGGGGGGGGATACGCAGTATTTT	CASSLYVGGDTQYF